One and the same sample provided the 23 T cell receptor beta chains below, sequenced in a study of CD4 T cells in relation to SARS-CoV-2 and coronaviruses. Before the COVID-19 pandemic, during about 2010-2018, CD4+ T cells were taken from unexposed donors. CD4+ T cells were isolated from the cells after roughly 11 days of culture. Some clones are missing from TCRdb's copy, which holds only in-frame ones; the method was immunoSEQ multiplex PCR. The data show nearly 30,000 clones, 76% seen once. These receptors lack a known antigen. The sequencing input was CD4+ T cells from PBMCs, cultured in vitro. The receptors stem from a human donor in good health.

A few counts support this clone. This rearrangement joins TRBV2 to TRBJ1-1; D is possibly TRBD1 (5 bases). V lost 5 bases, J lost 5 bases, and 15 bases lay in between. CDR3 length: 14 residues. CDR1 SNHLY and CDR2 FYNNEI come from the germline V gene. The DNA of the CDR3 is TGTGCCAGCAGTTCACCCGTGGGGGGGACTGAAGCTTTCTTT. Its translation is CASSSPVGGTEAFF.

The chain uses TRBV12-5 and TRBJ1-2, with D possibly being TRBD1 (6 bases). Trimming left V 1 base short and J 7 bases short, with 13 bases between. This CDR3 is 14 amino acids long. CDR1 is LGHNT, CDR2 FRNRAP, per germline. CDR3 residues: CASGLAMGHSGYTF. The CDR3 DNA follows: TGTGCTAGTGGTTTGGCGATGGGACACTCTGGCTACACCTTC.

The CDR3 spells CASSQSGAVTETQYF. CDR3 nucleotide sequence: TGTGCCAGCAGCCAATCCGGGGCAGTTACAGAGACCCAGTACTTC. The chain uses TRBV3-1 (or the pseudogene TRBV3-2) and TRBJ2-5; D tentatively reads TRBD1 or TRBD2 (5 bases each). Trimming pared 2 bases from V and 4 bases from J, leaving 14 bases between. Germline V gives CDR1 LGHDT, CDR2 YNNKEL (reference sequence). The CDR3 is 15 amino acids.

This rearrangement joins TRBV6-4 to TRBJ2-3; 9 bases fit TRBD2. This CDR3 has 14 residues. Germline V gene lookup returns CDR1 MRHNA and CDR2 SNTAGT. With 6 bases clipped from V and 8 bases from J, the junction kept 9 bases outside the gene matches. CDR3 residues: CASSPLSGSGTQYF. CDR3 DNA sequence: TGTGCCAGCAGCCCCCTTAGCGGGAGCGGTACGCAGTATTTT.

This chain uses TRBV10-3 with TRBJ1-6, with D possibly being TRBD1 (6 bases). V shed 10 bases and J shed 1 base, with 14 bases lying between them. This CDR3 spans 15 amino acids. The germline V gene has CDR1 ENHRY and CDR2 SYGVKD. CDR3 sequence (DNA): TGTGCCAGCCTCGGGGGGCCATCCTATAATTCACCCCTCCACTTT. Its translation: CASLGGPSYNSPLHF.

V gene TRBV28 combines with J gene TRBJ1-4, with TRBD1 matching over 7 bases. V dropped 7 bases and J dropped 5; count of bases not matched to a gene: 19. This CDR3 contains 18 residues. CDR1 and CDR2 from the germline V gene are MDHEN and SYDVKM. CDR3 DNA sequence: TGTGCCAGCAACAGGGGCCCTACCGCGGGGACAGCAAATGAAAAACTGTTTTTT. It codes for CASNRGPTAGTANEKLFF.

This clone was detected a few times. The CDR3 region is CASSSDSSYEQYF. In DNA, the CDR3 is TGTGCCAGCAGCTCGGACAGCTCCTACGAGCAGTACTTC. This sequence joins TRBV4-2 and TRBJ2-7; TRBD1 is a possible D gene (6 bases). Germline V gives CDR1 LGHNA, CDR2 YNFKEQ. Trimming cost V 5 bases and J 0 bases, with 8 bases left between them. This CDR3 spans 13 amino acids.

J is TRBJ2-3 and V is TRBV18; D uncertain. The germline V gene has CDR1 KGHSH and CDR2 LQKENI. The CDR3 extends over 12 amino acids. Deletions cut 0 bases from V and 7 bases from J, with 5 bases between. CDR3 nucleotides: TGTGCCAGCTCACCACCAGAAAATACGCAGTATTTT. It codes for CASSPPENTQYF.

The chain has TRBV30 and TRBJ2-1; 8 positions match TRBD2. Trimming cost V 4 bases and J 5 bases; bases outside gene matches: 19. The CDR3 contains 18 residues. Germline CDR1 GTSNPN, CDR2 SVGIG (reference sequence). CDR3 sequence (DNA): TGTGCCTGGAATGGGTATCCACCGGGACTAGGTACAAACAATGAGCAGTTCTTC. Translating gives CAWNGYPPGLGTNNEQFF.

A few counts support this clone. This chain connects TRBV2 to TRBJ1-2; D is ambiguous. Trimming took 10 bases from V and 5 from J, leaving 11 bases between them. This CDR3 has 11 amino acids. Germline-derived CDR1 and CDR2 are SNHLY and FYNNEI. The CDR3, as DNA: TGTGCCACCTCGGCGGGATATGGCTACACCTTC. Protein product: CATSAGYGYTF.

A single count supports this clone. The chain combines TRBV4-3 with TRBJ2-2; no clear D gene. The CDR3 has 14 residues. V gave up 0 bases and J gave up 7 bases, with 9 bases separating them. Germline assignment: CDR1 LGHNA and CDR2 YSLEER. CDR3: CASSQEDGVGELFF. The CDR3 DNA reads as TGCGCCAGCAGCCAAGAGGACGGTGTCGGGGAGCTGTTTTTT.

This chain uses TRBV7-2 with TRBJ2-2; 11 bases are a match to TRBD2. CDR3 length: 16 amino acids. The V segment lost 1 base and the J segment 5 bases; nucleotides outside the gene matches: 3. CDR1 is SGHTA and CDR2 is FQGNSA in the germline V gene. As DNA, the CDR3 is TGTGCCAGCAGCTTAGTACTAGCGGGGGTAACCGGGGAGCTGTTTTTT. This codes for CASSLVLAGVTGELFF.

The chain is built from TRBV7-9 and TRBJ2-7, with TRBD1 matching over 7 bases. The V segment lost 3 bases and the J segment 0 bases; nucleotides outside the gene matches: 5. This CDR3 is 15 amino acids long. Looked up from germline, CDR1 is SEHNR and CDR2 is FQNEAQ (reference sequence). The CDR3 nucleotides are TGTGCCAGCAGCTTGGCCACAGGGGCCTCCTACGAGCAGTACTTC. Residues: CASSLATGASYEQYF.

This clone was found once. The V gene is TRBV7-6, the J gene TRBJ2-6, with 7 bases fitting TRBD1. The germline V gene has CDR1 SGHVS and CDR2 FNYEAQ. V was clipped by 5 bases and J by 4 bases; unmatched bases: 5. The CDR3 runs 15 residues. CDR3 in DNA: TGTGCCAGCAGCCACAGGGGTTCCGGGGCCAACGTCCTGACTTTC. This encodes CASSHRGSGANVLTF.

The V call is TRBV7-9, the J call TRBJ2-1; D is possibly TRBD2 (5 bases). The CDR3 totals 14 residues. Trimming cost V 7 bases and J 2 bases, with 12 bases left between them. The germline gives CDR1 SEHNR, CDR2 FQNEAQ (reference sequence). In nucleotides, the CDR3 is TGTGCCAGCAACATCGGGATCGCCTACAATGAGCAGTTCTTC. It specifies CASNIGIAYNEQFF.

The rearrangement links TRBV6-1 to TRBJ2-3; D is unresolved. Germline V gene data show CDR1 as MNHNS and CDR2 as SASEGT. V lost 1 base and J 4 bases, leaving 12 bases between the germline ends. The CDR3 is made up of 15 amino acids. In nucleotides, the CDR3 is TGTGCCAGCAGTGAAGTGCCTGATCGCCCAGATACGCAGTATTTT. Protein sequence: CASSEVPDRPDTQYF.

DNA of the CDR3: TGCGCCAGCAGTGAGTCCGGGCGGGGGCCCCAAGAGACCCAGTACTTC. Its protein is CASSESGRGPQETQYF. The chain is built from TRBV10-1 and TRBJ2-5, with D tentatively TRBD2 (7 bases). Germline CDR1 and CDR2: WNHNN and SYGVQD (reference sequence). This CDR3 is built from 16 residues. Trimming removed 0 bases from V and 1 base from J, with 12 bases in between.

The chain combines TRBV6-6 with TRBJ2-3; D remains unclear. Trimming cost V 6 bases and J 0 bases, with 10 bases left between them. This CDR3 is built from 14 residues. Germline values: CDR1 MNHNY, CDR2 SVGAGI (reference sequence). The CDR3 sequence: CASRPGPSTDTQYF. Written as DNA, the CDR3 is TGTGCCAGCAGACCCGGGCCTAGCACAGATACGCAGTATTTT.

The chain couples TRBV5-1 to TRBJ2-1; the D gene is possibly TRBD1 (6 bases). This CDR3 is 17 amino acids long. Trimming stripped 2 bases from V and 2 bases from J, with 17 bases between. Germline V gene lookup returns CDR1 SGHRS and CDR2 YFSETQ. The CDR3 DNA reads TGCGCCAGCAGCTTTGACCAGGCAGGGGACCCCTACAATGAGCAGTTCTTC. Residues: CASSFDQAGDPYNEQFF.

The rearrangement links TRBV27 to TRBJ1-2; D gene uncertain. This CDR3 is built from 13 residues. CDR1 and CDR2 from the germline V gene are MNHEY and SMNVEV (reference sequence). V lost 4 bases and J 7 bases, leaving 13 bases between the germline ends. CDR3 sequence (DNA): TGTGCCAGCAGTTACGGGCAGGCGGGTGGCTACACCTTC. Protein product: CASSYGQAGGYTF.

The rearrangement links TRBV7-6 to TRBJ2-7, with D possibly TRBD1 on 6 matching bases. CDR3 size: 14 residues. Germline V lookup: CDR1 SGHVS, CDR2 FNYEAQ. The V gene lost 5 bases and the J gene lost 2 bases, with 13 bases spanning the gap. The CDR3 protein is CASSDDRNTYEQYF. The DNA of the CDR3 is TGTGCCAGCAGCGACGACAGGAATACCTACGAGCAGTACTTC.

This clone was seen more than once but under ten times. The chain has TRBV2 and TRBJ2-2, with TRBD1 matching over 7 bases. The length of the CDR3 is 13 residues. V dropped 8 bases and J dropped 6; count of bases not matched to a gene: 6. The germline V gene has CDR1 SNHLY and CDR2 FYNNEI. CDR3 DNA: TGTGCCAGCGGACGTGACAGGGCCGGGGAGCTGTTTTTT. Translated, it gives CASGRDRAGELFF.

The rearrangement uses TRBV2 and TRBJ1-6; TRBD1 matches 10 bases. The V gene's germline CDR1 is SNHLY and CDR2 FYNNEI. The trim removed 4 bases at V and 3 bases at J, leaving 3 bases unmatched. The CDR3 loop spans 16 amino acids. The CDR3: CASSGGQGLYNSPLHF. As DNA, the CDR3 is TGTGCCAGCAGTGGGGGACAGGGGCTCTATAATTCACCCCTCCACTTT.